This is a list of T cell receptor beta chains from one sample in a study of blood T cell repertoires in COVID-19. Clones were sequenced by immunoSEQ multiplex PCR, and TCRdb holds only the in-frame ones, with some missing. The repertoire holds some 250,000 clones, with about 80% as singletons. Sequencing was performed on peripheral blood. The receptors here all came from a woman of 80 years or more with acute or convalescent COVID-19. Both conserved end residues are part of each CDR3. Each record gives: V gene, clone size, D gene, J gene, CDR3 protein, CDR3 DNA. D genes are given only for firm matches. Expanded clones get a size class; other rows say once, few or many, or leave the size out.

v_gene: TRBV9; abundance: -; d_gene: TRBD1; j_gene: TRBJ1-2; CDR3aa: CASSAGQGAYGYTF; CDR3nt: TGTGCCAGCAGCGCCGGACAGGGTGCCTATGGCTACACCTTC
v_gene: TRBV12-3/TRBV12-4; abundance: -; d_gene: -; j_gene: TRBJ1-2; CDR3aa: CASSLGSYGYTF; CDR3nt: TGTGCCAGCAGTTTAGGTAGTTACGGCTACACCTTC
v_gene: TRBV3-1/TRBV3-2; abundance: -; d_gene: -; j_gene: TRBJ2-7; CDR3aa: CASSQFLGTSYEQYF; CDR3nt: TGTGCCAGCAGCCAATTCTTAGGGACAAGTTACGAGCAGTACTTC
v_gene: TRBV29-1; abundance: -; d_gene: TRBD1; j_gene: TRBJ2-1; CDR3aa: CSVEGRDRAYNEQFF; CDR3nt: TGCAGCGTTGAGGGCCGGGACAGGGCCTACAATGAGCAGTTCTTC
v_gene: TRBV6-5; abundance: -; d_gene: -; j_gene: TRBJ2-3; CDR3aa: CASNRDFSTDTQYF; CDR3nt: TGTGCCAGCAACAGAGATTTTAGCACAGATACGCAGTATTTT
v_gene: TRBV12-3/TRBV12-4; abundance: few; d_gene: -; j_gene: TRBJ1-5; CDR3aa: CATAGSPNQPQHF; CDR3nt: TGTGCCACTGCCGGGTCTCCAAATCAGCCCCAGCATTTT
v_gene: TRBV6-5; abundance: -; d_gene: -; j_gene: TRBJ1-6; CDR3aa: CASSYPNSPLHF; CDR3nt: TGTGCCAGCAGTTACCCAAATTCACCCCTCCACTTT
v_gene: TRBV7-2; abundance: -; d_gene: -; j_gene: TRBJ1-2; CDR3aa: CASSLVRGYGYTF; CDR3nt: TGTGCCAGCAGCTTGGTCAGGGGCTATGGCTACACCTTC
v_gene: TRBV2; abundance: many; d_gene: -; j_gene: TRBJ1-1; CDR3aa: CASTRTDMNTEAFF; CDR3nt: TGTGCCAGCACCCGGACGGACATGAACACTGAAGCTTTCTTT
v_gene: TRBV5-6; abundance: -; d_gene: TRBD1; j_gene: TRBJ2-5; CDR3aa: CASSQRETGIQETQYF; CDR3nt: TGTGCCAGCAGCCAACGAGAGACAGGGATACAAGAGACCCAGTACTTC
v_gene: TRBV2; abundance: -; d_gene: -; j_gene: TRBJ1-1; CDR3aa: CASSGRSRGTDTEAFF; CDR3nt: TGTGCCAGCAGTGGAAGAAGCAGGGGAACGGACACTGAAGCTTTCTTT
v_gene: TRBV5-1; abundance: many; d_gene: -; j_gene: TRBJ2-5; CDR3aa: CASSLGSQETQYF; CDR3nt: TGCGCCAGCAGCCTAGGGAGTCAAGAGACCCAGTACTTC
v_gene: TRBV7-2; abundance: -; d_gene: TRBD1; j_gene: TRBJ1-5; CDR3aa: CASSLLQGGHQPQHF; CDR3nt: TGTGCCAGCAGCTTACTACAGGGGGGTCATCAGCCCCAGCATTTT
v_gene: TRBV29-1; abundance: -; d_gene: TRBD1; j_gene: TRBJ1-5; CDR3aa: CSVGDRSNQPQHF; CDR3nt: TGCAGCGTGGGGGACAGAAGCAATCAGCCCCAGCATTTT
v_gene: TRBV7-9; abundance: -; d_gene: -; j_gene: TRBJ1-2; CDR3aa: CASSLENTNYGYTF; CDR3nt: TGTGCCAGCAGCTTAGAGAACACTAACTATGGCTACACCTTC
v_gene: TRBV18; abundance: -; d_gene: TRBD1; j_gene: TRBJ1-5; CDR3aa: CASSVGTGSHQPQHF; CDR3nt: TGTGCCAGCTCCGTAGGGACAGGCAGCCATCAGCCCCAGCATTTT
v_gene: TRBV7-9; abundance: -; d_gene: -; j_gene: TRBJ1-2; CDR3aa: CASSFPTEGRSYGYTF; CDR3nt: TGTGCCAGCAGCTTTCCCACCGAGGGCAGGAGCTATGGCTACACCTTC
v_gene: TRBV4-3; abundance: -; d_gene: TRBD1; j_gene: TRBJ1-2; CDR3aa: CASSPEAGGYGYTF; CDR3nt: TGCGCCAGCAGCCCGGAGGCAGGGGGATATGGCTACACCTTC
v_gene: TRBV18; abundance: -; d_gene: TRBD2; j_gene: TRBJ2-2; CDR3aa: CASSILAESTGELFF; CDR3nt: TGTGCCAGCTCAATACTAGCGGAATCCACCGGGGAGCTGTTTTTT
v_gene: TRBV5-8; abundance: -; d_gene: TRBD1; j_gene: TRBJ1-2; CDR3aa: CASSLGAGGQYYGYTF; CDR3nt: TGTGCCAGCAGCTTGGGGGCAGGGGGGCAGTACTATGGCTACACCTTC
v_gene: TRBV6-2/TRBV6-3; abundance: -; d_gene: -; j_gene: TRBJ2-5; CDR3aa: CASSSPTSEKSQYF; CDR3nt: TGTGCCAGCAGTTCCCCAACATCGGAGAAGTCCCAGTACTTC
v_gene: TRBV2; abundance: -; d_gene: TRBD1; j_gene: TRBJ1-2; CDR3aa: CASRRMDRADYTF; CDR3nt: TGTGCCAGCCGAAGGATGGACAGGGCGGACTACACCTTC
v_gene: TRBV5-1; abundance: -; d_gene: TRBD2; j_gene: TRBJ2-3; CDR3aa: CASFPGLASYTDTQYF; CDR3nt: TGCGCCAGCTTCCCGGGACTAGCGTCATACACAGATACGCAGTATTTT
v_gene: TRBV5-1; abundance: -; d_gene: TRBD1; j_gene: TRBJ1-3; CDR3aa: CASSLGQGAMGNTIYF; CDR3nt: TGCGCCAGCAGCTTGGGACAGGGGGCGATGGGAAACACCATATATTTT
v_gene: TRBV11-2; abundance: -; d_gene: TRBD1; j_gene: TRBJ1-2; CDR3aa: CASSLVRTGGTYNYGYTF; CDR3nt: TGTGCCAGCAGCTTAGTTCGGACAGGGGGCACTTATAACTATGGCTACACCTTC
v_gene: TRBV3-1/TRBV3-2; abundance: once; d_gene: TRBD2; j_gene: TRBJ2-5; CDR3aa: CASSLRTSGGAGETQYF; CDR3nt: TGTGCCAGCAGCCTCCGGACTAGCGGGGGGGCGGGGGAGACCCAGTACTTC
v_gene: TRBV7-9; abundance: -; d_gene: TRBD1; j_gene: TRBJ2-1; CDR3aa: CASSPGQGPMDEQFF; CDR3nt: TGTGCCAGCAGCCCAGGACAGGGGCCGATGGATGAGCAGTTCTTC
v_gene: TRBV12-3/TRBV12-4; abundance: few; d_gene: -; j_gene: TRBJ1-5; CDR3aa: CASSPVGGQHQHF; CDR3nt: TGTGCCAGCAGTCCCGTTGGCGGTCAGCACCAGCATTTT
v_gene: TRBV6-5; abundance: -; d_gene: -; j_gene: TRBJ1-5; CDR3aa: CASSFAGDQPQHF; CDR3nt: TGTGCCAGCAGTTTCGCGGGGGATCAGCCCCAGCATTTT
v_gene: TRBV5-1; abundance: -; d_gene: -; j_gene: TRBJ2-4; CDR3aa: CASTLTEGDIQYF; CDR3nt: TGCGCCAGCACCCTGACAGAAGGAGACATTCAGTACTTC
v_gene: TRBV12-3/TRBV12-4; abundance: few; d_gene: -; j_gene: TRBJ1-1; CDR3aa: CASSFGGNTEAFF; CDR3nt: TGTGCCAGCAGTTTCGGGGGGAACACTGAAGCTTTCTTT
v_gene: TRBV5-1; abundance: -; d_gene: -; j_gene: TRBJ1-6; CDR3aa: CASRISYSYNSPLHF; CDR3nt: TGCGCCAGCAGGATAAGCTACTCCTATAATTCACCCCTCCACTTT
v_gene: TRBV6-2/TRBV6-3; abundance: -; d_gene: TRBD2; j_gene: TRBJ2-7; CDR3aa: CASSAGLAGVGEQYF; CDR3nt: TGTGCCAGCAGTGCGGGACTAGCGGGAGTAGGCGAGCAGTACTTC
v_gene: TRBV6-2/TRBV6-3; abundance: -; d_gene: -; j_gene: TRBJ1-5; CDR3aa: CASSYTNSNQPQHF; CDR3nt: TGTGCCAGCAGTTACACAAATAGCAATCAGCCCCAGCATTTT
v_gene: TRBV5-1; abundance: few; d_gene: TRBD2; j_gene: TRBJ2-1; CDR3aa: CASSHRLAGGPINEQFF; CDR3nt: TGCGCCAGCAGCCACCGACTAGCGGGAGGGCCCATCAATGAGCAGTTCTTC
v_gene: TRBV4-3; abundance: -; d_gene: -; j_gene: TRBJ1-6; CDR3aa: CASSQGGGVGSPLHF; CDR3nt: TGCGCCAGCAGCCAAGGAGGGGGGGTCGGTTCACCCCTCCACTTT
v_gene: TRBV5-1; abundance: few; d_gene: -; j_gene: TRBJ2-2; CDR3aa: CASRVTGNTGELFF; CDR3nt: TGCGCCAGCAGAGTGACAGGGAACACCGGGGAGCTGTTTTTT
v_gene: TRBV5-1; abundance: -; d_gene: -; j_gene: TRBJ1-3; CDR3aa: CASSRDMAGSGNTIYF; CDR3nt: TGCGCCAGCAGTAGGGACATGGCCGGCTCTGGAAACACCATATATTTT
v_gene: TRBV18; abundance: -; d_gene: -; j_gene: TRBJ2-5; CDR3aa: CASSPPDGRETQYF; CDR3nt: TGTGCCAGCTCACCACCTGATGGGCGAGAGACCCAGTACTTC
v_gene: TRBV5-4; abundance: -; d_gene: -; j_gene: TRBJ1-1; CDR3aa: CASSRGGWDTEAFF; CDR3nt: TGTGCCAGCAGCCGGGGGGGTTGGGACACTGAAGCTTTCTTT
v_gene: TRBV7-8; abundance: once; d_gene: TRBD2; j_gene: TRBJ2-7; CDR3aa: CASSTNAGGTGYEQYF; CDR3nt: TGTGCCAGCAGCACCAATGCGGGGGGGACCGGCTACGAGCAGTACTTC
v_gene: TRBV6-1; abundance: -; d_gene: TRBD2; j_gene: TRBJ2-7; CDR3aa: CASSEARLAGGPNEQYF; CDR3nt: TGTGCCAGCAGTGAAGCAAGACTAGCGGGAGGTCCCAACGAGCAGTACTTC
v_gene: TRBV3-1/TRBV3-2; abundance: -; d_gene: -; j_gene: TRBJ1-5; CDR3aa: CASSQSGARNQPQHF; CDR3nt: TGTGCCAGCAGCCAAAGTGGCGCGAGGAATCAGCCCCAGCATTTT